This TCR beta chain was recovered during a study of shared clonotypes between healthy human individuals. Looking at the study overall: CD4 naive and CD4 memory each took three plates per donor, while CD8 naive took two and CD8 memory one.

Each subset's genomic DNA was shared equally among a number of immunoSEQ plates. Profiled with immunoSEQ multiplex PCR; TCRdb holds only in-frame clones, not every one. The sample holds about 1.5 million clones, 95% to 99% seen once. The study's findings and limits: At large depth, rarefaction still showed sorted-subset sequencing to be incomplete. Generation probability values for non-shared clonotypes were lower than those for clonotypes shared by all four donors.

Of note for this clone: The target antigen is unknown.

The germline V gene encodes CDR1 SGHTA and CDR2 FQGNSA. This CDR3 has 15 amino acids. J was trimmed by 2 bases and V by 5 bases; bases with no gene match: 5. The chain carries TRBV7-2 and TRBJ1-2; 10 bases are a match to TRBD1. The material sequenced was naive CD4+ T cells sorted from blood. Subset specified: CD45RA+ positively selected. The sequence came from a man in his thirties or forties in good health. CDR3: CASSKPGQGNYGYTF. CDR3 bases: TGTGCCAGCAGCAAGCCGGGACAGGGGAACTATGGCTACACCTTC.